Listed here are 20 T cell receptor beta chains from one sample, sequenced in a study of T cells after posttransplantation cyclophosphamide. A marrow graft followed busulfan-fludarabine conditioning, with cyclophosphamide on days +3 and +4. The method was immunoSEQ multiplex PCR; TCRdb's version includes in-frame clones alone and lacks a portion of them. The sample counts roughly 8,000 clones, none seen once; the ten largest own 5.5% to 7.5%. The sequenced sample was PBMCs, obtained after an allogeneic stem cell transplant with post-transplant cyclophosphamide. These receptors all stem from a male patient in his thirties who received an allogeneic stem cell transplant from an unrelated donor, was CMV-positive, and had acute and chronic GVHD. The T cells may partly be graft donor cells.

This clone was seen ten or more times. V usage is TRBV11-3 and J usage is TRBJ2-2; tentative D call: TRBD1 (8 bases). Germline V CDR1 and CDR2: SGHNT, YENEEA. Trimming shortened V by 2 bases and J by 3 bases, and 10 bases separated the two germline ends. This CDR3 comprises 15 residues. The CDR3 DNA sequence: TGTGCCAGCAGCTTAACAGGGGGGGACACCGGGGAGCTGTTTTTT. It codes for CASSLTGGDTGELFF.

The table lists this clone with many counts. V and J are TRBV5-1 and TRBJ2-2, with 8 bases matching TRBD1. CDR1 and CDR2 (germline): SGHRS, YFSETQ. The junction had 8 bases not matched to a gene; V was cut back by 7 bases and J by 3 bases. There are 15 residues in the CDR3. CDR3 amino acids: CASGITGGYTGELFF. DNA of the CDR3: TGCGCCAGCGGTATTACAGGGGGGTACACCGGGGAGCTGTTTTTT.

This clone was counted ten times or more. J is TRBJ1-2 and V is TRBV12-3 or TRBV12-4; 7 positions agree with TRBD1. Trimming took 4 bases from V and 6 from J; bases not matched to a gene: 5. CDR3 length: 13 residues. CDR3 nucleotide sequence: TGTGCCAGCAGTTGGGGACAGTCAAATGGCTACACCTTC. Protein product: CASSWGQSNGYTF.

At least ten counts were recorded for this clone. CDR3 residues: CASSFAGEDNQPQHF. The CDR3 DNA sequence: TGTGCCAGCAGCTTCGCAGGGGAGGACAATCAGCCCCAGCATTTT. The rearrangement joins TRBV5-8 to TRBJ1-5; D is possibly TRBD1 (6 bases). Trimming took 2 bases from V and 3 from J, leaving 12 bases between them. This CDR3 contains 15 residues. Germline CDR1 is SGHTS and CDR2 is YDEGEE.

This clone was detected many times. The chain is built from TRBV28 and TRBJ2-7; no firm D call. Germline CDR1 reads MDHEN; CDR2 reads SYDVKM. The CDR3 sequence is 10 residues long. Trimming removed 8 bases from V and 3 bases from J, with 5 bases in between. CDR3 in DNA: TGTGCCAGCGGCCTCTACGAGCAGTACTTC. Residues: CASGLYEQYF.

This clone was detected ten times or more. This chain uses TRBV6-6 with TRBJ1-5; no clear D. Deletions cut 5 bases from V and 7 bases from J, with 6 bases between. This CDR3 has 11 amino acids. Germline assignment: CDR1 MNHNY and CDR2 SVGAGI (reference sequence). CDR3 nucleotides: TGTGCCAGCAGTAACAGCCAGCCCCAGCATTTT. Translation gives CASSNSQPQHF.

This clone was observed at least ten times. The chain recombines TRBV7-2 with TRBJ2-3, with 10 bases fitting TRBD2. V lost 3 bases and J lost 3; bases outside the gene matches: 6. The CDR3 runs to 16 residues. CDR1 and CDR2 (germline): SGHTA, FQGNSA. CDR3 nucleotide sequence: TGTGCCAGCAGCTTTCAAGCGGGGGGGATGACAGATACGCAGTATTTT. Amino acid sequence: CASSFQAGGMTDTQYF.

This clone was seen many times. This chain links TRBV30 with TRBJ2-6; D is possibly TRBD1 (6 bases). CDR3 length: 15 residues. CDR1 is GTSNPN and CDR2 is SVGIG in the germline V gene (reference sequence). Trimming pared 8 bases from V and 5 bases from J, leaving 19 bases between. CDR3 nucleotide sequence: TGTGCCACTTCCCGACAGGCGGATAGGGCCAACGTCCTGACTTTC. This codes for CATSRQADRANVLTF. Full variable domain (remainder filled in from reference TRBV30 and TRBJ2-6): SQTIHQWPATLVQPVGSPLSLECTVEGTSNPNLYWYRQAAGRGLQLLFYSVGIGQISSEVPQNLSASRPQDRQFILSSKKLLLSDSGFYLCATSRQADRANVLTFGAGSRLTVL.

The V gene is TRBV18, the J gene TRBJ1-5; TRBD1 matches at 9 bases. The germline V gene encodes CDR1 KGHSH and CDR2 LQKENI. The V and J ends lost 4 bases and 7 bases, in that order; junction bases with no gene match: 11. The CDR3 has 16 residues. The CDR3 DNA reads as TGTGCCAGCTCACAAGACTTGACAGGGGGTGGACAGCCCCAGCATTTT. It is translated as CASSQDLTGGGQPQHF.

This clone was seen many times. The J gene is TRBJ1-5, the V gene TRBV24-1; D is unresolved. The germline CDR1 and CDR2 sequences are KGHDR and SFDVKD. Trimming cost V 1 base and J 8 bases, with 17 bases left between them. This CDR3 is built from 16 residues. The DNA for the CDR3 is TGTGCCACCAGTGATTTAGCGGAGGCAGCGATGGAGCCCCAGCATTTT. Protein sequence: CATSDLAEAAMEPQHF.

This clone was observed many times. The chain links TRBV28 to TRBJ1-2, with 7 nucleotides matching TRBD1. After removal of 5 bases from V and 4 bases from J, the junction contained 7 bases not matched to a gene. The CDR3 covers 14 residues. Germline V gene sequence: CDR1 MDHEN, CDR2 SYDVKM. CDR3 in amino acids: CASSPGDRIYGYTF. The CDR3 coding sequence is TGTGCCAGCAGTCCTGGGGACAGAATCTATGGCTACACCTTC.

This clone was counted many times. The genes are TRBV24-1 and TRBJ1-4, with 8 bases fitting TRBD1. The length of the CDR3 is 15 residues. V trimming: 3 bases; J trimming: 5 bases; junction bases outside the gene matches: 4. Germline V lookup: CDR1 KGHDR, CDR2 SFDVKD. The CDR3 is CATSDPQGGNEKLFF. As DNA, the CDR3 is TGTGCCACCAGTGATCCACAGGGGGGCAATGAAAAACTGTTTTTT.

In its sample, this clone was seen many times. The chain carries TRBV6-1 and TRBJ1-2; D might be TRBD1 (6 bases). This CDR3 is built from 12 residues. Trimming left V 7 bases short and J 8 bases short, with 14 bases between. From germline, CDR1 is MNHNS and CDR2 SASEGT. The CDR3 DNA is TGTGCCAGCATCCAGGGGAGCGGAGGCTACACCTTC. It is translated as CASIQGSGGYTF.

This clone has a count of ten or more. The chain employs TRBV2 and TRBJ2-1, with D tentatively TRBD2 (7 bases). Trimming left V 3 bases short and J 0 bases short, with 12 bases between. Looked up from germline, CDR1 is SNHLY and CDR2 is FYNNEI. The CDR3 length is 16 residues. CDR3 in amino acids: CASSESGGPSYNEQFF. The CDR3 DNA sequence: TGTGCCAGCAGTGAGTCCGGGGGGCCCTCCTACAATGAGCAGTTCTTC.

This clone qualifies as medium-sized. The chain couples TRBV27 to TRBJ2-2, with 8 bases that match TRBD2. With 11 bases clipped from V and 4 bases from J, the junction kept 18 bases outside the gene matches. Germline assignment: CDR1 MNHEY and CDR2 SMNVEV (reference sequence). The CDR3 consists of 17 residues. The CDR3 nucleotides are TGTGCCCCGCATTACGGGAGGGCAAGTCGGGGCACCGGGGAGCTGTTTTTT. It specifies CAPHYGRASRGTGELFF.

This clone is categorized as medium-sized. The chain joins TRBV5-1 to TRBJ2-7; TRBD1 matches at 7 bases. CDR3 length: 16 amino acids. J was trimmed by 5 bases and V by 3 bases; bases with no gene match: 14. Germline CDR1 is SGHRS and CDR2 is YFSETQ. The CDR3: CASSSDRQGISDEQYF. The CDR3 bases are TGCGCCAGCAGCTCAGATCGACAGGGAATATCGGACGAGCAGTACTTC.

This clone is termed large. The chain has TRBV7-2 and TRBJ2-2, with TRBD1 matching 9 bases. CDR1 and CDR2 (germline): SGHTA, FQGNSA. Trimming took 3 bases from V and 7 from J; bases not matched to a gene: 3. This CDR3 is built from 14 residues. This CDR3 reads CASSFDRGSGELFF. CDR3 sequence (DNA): TGTGCCAGCAGCTTCGACAGGGGGAGCGGGGAGCTGTTTTTT.

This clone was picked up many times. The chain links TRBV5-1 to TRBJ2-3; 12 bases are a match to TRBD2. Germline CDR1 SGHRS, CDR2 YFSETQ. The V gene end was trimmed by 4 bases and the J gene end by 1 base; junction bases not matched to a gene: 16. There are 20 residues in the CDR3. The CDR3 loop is CASSRSGLERLAGGTDTQYF. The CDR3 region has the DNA TGCGCCAGCAGCCGGTCGGGGCTGGAGCGACTAGCGGGGGGCACAGATACGCAGTATTTT. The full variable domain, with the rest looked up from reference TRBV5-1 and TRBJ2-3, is KAGVTQTPRYLIKTRGQQVTLSCSPISGHRSVSWYQQTPGQGLQFLFEYFSETQRNKGNFPGRFSGRQFSNSRSEMNVSTLELGDSALYLCASSRSGLERLAGGTDTQYFGPGTRLTVL.

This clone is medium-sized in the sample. CDR3 sequence: CASSVTGGRHSSGNTIYF. The DNA for the CDR3 is TGCGCCAGCAGTGTGACAGGGGGCCGCCACAGCTCTGGAAACACCATATATTTT. This chain uses TRBV10-1 with TRBJ1-3; TRBD1 matches at 10 bases. J lost 0 bases, V lost 4 bases, and 9 bases had no gene match. Per germline, CDR1 WNHNN and CDR2 SYGVQD (reference sequence). The CDR3 has 18 residues.

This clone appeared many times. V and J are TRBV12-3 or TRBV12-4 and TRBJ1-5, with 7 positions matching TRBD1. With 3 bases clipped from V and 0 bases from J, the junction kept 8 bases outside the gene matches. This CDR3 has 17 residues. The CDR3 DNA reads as TGTGCCAGCAGTTTCTGGACAGGCCTGTATAGCAATCAGCCCCAGCATTTT. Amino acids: CASSFWTGLYSNQPQHF.